Presented here are 9 T cell receptor beta chains from one specimen sequenced in a study of T cell clonality in common variable immunodeficiency. Broader study findings: Common variable immunodeficiency TCR beta sequences reportedly had fewer deletions and N-nucleotide insertions.

Sequencing was performed with immunoSEQ multiplex PCR; in TCRdb, only in-frame clones are kept and a portion is missing. The sample has about 32,000 clones, none seen only once. Their cognate antigens are unknown. Sequencing input: peripheral blood mononuclear cells. Receptor source: a human donor with common variable immunodeficiency.

This clone was seen at least ten times. The read terminates 3 residues ahead of where the CDR3 ends, so the germline J gene completes it. The V call is TRBV5-1, the J call TRBJ1-2; D remains unclear. From germline, CDR1 is SGHRS and CDR2 YFSETQ. The CDR3 runs to 13 residues. With 4 bases removed from V and 6 bases from J, the gap between germline ends came to 13 bases. The covered CDR3 bases are TGCGCCAGCAGCACAGACTGGCGGGATGGC. Translated, it gives CASSTDWRDG. In full, the CDR3 reads CASSTDWRDGYTF.

Turning to this clone: The CDR3 extends 3 residues past the end of the read, so its final part is completed from the germline J gene. The genes are TRBV19 and TRBJ2-7; the match to TRBD2 covers 11 bases. Unmatched junction bases numbered 18, after V lost 5 bases and J lost 0 bases. The CDR3 has 20 amino acids. The germline CDR1 and CDR2 sequences are LNHDA and SQIVND (reference sequence). The CDR3 bases that were read are TGTGCCAGTAGTCCCCGAAAACCCAAATCTAGCGGGGGGCCCTCCTACGAG. Protein: CASSPRKPKSSGGPSYE. Given in full, the CDR3 is CASSPRKPKSSGGPSYEQYF.

This clone was observed many times. The CDR3 goes on 3 residues after the read ends, and that part is filled in from the germline J gene. This chain joins TRBV7-9 and TRBJ1-5; tentatively, D is TRBD1 (6 bases). Germline V lookup: CDR1 SEHNR, CDR2 FQNEAQ (reference sequence). This CDR3 spans 15 amino acids. Between the trimmed V and J ends, which lost 1 base and 7 bases, there was a span of 14 bases. The CDR3 DNA, read in part, is TGTGCCAGCAGCTTAGATGGCAGGGGAAACCAGCCC. Translated: CASSLDGRGNQP. The CDR3 as a whole reads CASSLDGRGNQPQHF.

A remark on this clone: The read comes to an end 3 residues before the CDR3 does, leaving the germline J gene to fill in the end. The chain is built from TRBV2 and TRBJ1-4; 8 bases line up with TRBD1. With V trimmed by 1 base and J by 8 bases, 6 bases remained unmatched. The germline CDR1 and CDR2 sequences are SNHLY and FYNNEI. This CDR3 is built from 15 residues. The sequenced CDR3 bases are TGTGCCAGCAGTGAAGGGTCAGGGGGCAACGAAAAA. It translates to CASSEGSGGNEK. The entire CDR3 reads CASSEGSGGNEKLFF.

This clone was seen more than once but under ten times. Read coverage stops 3 residues before the CDR3 terminus; the germline J gene supplies the remainder. The chain recombines TRBV20-1 with TRBJ2-5; 9 nucleotides agree with TRBD2. V was clipped by 6 bases and J by 2 bases; unmatched bases: 13. Germline values: CDR1 DFQATT, CDR2 SNEGSKA (reference sequence). The CDR3 runs 16 residues. The sequenced CDR3 bases are TGCAGTGCCCCCCAACCTAGCGGGGCCATACAAGAGACC. It translates to CSAPQPSGAIQET. The full CDR3 protein is CSAPQPSGAIQETQYF.

This clone was observed a few times. The CDR3 extends 3 residues past the end of the read, so its final part is completed from the germline J gene. V usage is TRBV19 and J usage is TRBJ2-3; a weak D match, TRBD1 (6 bases). Germline loops: CDR1 LNHDA, CDR2 SQIVND (reference sequence). V was shortened by 3 bases and J by 4 bases, with 17 bases between the two germline ends. This CDR3 spans 16 amino acids. CDR3 amino acids: CASSIATGLFPDTQYF. The CDR3 DNA, read in part, is TGTGCCAGTAGTATTGCAACAGGGCTGTTTCCAGATACG.

This clone was found a few times. The read terminates 3 residues before the CDR3 end, so the remaining end is supplied by the germline J gene. This chain uses TRBV19 with TRBJ2-1; 9 bases fit TRBD2. The J segment lost 8 bases and the V segment lost 6 bases, leaving 8 bases of the junction unmatched. CDR3 length: 14 amino acids. Germline V gene sequence: CDR1 LNHDA, CDR2 SQIVND (reference sequence). CDR3 residues: CASSRGGALHEQFF. The sequenced CDR3 bases are TGTGCCAGTAGCCGCGGGGGGGCCTTACATGAG.

This clone was seen a handful of times. The observed sequence ends 3 residues before the CDR3 terminus, with the missing tail filled in from the germline J gene. The chain combines TRBV30 with TRBJ2-7; 8 bases match TRBD1. V trimming: 3 bases; J trimming: 3 bases; junction bases outside the gene matches: 4. The CDR3 consists of 13 residues. Germline loops: CDR1 GTSNPN, CDR2 SVGIG (reference sequence). The sequenced CDR3 bases are TGTGCCTGGAGGAACAGGGGGGTCTACGAG. Protein: CAWRNRGVYE. The whole CDR3 protein is CAWRNRGVYEQYF.

This clone was recorded a few times. The read halts 3 residues ahead of the CDR3 end, with the missing end drawn from the germline J gene. The chain couples TRBV19 to TRBJ1-5; 10 bases fit TRBD1. Germline assignment: CDR1 LNHDA and CDR2 SQIVND (reference sequence). The CDR3 is made up of 15 amino acids. Germline trimming cut 4 bases from V and 7 bases from J; bases unmatched to any gene: 7. The CDR3 is CASSKWGTGEQPQHF. Partial CDR3 DNA: TGTGCCAGTAGTAAATGGGGGACAGGGGAGCAGCCC.